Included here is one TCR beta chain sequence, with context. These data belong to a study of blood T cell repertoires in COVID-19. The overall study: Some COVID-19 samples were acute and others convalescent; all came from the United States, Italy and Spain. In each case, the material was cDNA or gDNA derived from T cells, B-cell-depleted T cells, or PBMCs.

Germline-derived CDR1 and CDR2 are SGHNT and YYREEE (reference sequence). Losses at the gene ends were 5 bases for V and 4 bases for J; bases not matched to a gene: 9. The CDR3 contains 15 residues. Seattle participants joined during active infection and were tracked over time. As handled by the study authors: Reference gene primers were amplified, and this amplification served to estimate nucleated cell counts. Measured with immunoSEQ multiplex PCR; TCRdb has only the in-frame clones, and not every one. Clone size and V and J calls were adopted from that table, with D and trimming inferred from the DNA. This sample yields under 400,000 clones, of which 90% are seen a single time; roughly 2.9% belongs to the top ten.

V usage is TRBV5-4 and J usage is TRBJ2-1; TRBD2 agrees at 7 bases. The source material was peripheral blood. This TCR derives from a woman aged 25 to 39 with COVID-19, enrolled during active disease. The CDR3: CASSYPFSGYNEQFF. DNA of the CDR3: TGTGCCAGCAGTTATCCCTTTAGCGGGTACAATGAGCAGTTCTTC.